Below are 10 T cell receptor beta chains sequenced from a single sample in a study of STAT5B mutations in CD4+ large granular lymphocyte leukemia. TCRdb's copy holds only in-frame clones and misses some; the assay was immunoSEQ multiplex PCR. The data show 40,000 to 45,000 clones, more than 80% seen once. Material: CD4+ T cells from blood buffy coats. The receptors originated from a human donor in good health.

In nucleotides, the CDR3 is TGTGCCAGCAGCTCTCTTCGGGGCGGACTAGCGGGCACCGGGGAGCTGTTTTTT. This codes for CASSSLRGGLAGTGELFF. The chain recombines TRBV7-9 with TRBJ2-2; the match to TRBD2 covers 11 bases. Unmatched junction bases numbered 11, after V lost 4 bases and J lost 4 bases. The CDR3 runs 18 residues. Per germline, CDR1 SEHNR and CDR2 FQNEAQ (reference sequence).

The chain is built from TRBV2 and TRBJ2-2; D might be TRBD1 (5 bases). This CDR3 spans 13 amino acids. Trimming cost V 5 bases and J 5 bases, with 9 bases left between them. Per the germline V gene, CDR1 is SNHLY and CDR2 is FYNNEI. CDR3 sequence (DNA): TGTGCCAGCAGTCCTAGACAGACCGGGGAGCTGTTTTTT. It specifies CASSPRQTGELFF.

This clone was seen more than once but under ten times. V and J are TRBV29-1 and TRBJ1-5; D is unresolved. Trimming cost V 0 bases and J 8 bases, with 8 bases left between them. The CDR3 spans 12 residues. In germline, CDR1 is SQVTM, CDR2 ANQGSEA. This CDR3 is CSVEDPGEPQHF. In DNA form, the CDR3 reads TGCAGCGTTGAAGATCCCGGCGAGCCCCAGCATTTT.

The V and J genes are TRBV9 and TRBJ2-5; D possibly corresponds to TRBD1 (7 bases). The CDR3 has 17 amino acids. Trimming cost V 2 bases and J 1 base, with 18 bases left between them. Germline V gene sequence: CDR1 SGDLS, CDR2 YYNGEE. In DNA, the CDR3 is TGTGCCAGCAGCGTCGGAATCGGGACAGCGGGCCAAGAGACCCAGTACTTC. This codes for CASSVGIGTAGQETQYF. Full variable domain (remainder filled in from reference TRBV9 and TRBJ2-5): DSGVTQTPKHLITATGQRVTLRCSPRSGDLSVYWYQQSLDQGLQFLIQYYNGEERAKGNILERFSAQQFPDLHSELNLSSLELGDSALYFCASSVGIGTAGQETQYFGPGTRLLVL.

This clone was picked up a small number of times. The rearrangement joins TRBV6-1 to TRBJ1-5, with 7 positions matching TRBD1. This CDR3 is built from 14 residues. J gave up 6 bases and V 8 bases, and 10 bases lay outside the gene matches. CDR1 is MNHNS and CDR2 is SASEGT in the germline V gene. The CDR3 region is CASSHRGNGQPQHF. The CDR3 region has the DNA TGTGCCAGCTCCCACAGGGGCAACGGTCAGCCCCAGCATTTT.

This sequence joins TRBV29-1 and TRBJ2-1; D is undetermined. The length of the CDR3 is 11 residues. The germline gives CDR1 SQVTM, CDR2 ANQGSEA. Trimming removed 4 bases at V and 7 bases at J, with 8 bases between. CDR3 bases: TGCAGCGTTGGATCTGTAAATGAGCAGTTCTTC. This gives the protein CSVGSVNEQFF.

CDR3 in DNA: TGTGCCAGCAGTTTATGGAGCACAGATACGCAGTATTTT. Its translation is CASSLWSTDTQYF. This sequence joins TRBV28 and TRBJ2-3; the D is unclear. This CDR3 is 13 amino acids long. The V end was cut by 0 bases, the J end by 0 bases, with 1 base between. The germline V gene has CDR1 MDHEN and CDR2 SYDVKM.

CDR3 sequence reads: CASSLGGTGDHGYTF. The DNA for the CDR3 is TGCGCCAGCAGCTTGGGAGGGACAGGGGACCATGGCTACACCTTC. This chain uses TRBV5-1 with TRBJ1-2, with TRBD1 identical over 10 bases. The length of the CDR3 is 15 residues. The V gene's germline CDR1 is SGHRS and CDR2 YFSETQ. Germline trimming cut 0 bases from V and 6 bases from J; bases unmatched to any gene: 5.

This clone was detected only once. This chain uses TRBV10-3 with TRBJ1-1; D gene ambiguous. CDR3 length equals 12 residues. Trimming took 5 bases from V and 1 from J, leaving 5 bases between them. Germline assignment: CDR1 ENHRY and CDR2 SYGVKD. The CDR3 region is CAISLGNTEAFF. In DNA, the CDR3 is TGTGCCATCAGTTTAGGGAACACTGAAGCTTTCTTT.

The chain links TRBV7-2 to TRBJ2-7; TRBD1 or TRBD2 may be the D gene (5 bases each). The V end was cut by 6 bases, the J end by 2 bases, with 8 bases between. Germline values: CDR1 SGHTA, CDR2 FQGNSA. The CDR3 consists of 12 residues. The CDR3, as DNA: TGTGCCAGCAGAGGGGACCCCTACGAGCAGTACTTC. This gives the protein CASRGDPYEQYF.